The text below deals with one TCR beta chain. Its cognate antigen is unknown. The sample comes from a study of spatial heterogeneity in lung cancer. TCRdb reprocessed the 5' RACE reads via MiXCR and lists one record per CDR3 protein. Here the sample spans under 150,000 distinct CDR3 sequences, 9.5% to 14% being singletons. Time point noted: blood at routine non-recurrence follow-up after resection. Unsorted samples of tumor, nontumor lung or frozen PBMC had their whole RNA sequenced. Germline CDR1 DFQATT, CDR2 SNEGSKA (reference sequence). Trimming took 4 bases from V and 0 from J, leaving 12 bases between them. The CDR3 length is 14 residues. Study results and limitations: Whereas they appeared in blood less at follow-up, ubiquitous expanded tumor TCRs appeared there more at resection.

The source was PBMCs, collected at follow-up. The receptor was isolated from a female donor with early-stage non-small cell lung cancer. This chain links TRBV20-1 with TRBJ1-1; the D gene is possibly TRBD1 (5 bases). DNA of the CDR3: TGCAGTGCTACAGGGTCCCTGATGAACACTGAAGCTTTCTTT. Protein: CSATGSLMNTEAFF.